The next 21 T cell receptor beta chains were all read from a single sample in a study of PD-1 blockade in classical Hodgkin lymphoma (dated by TCRdb to 2019 to 2021). Library generation was performed with the immunoSEQ multiplex PCR assay. Entries here come from immuneACCESS through TCRdb and include only in-frame sequences with V and J called. Some clones fail to appear in such tables; in the studies checked, an unresolved V gene covers under half of the shortfall, and the cause of the remainder is unknown. The sample data list about 47,000 clones, and 80% of these were observed just once. The biggest ten clones account for around 19% of the sample. Reading the label with the study, this specimen's time point is: cycle 4 day 1 (C4D1), after 5 to 7 weeks of nivolumab. Every trial patient had relapsed after autologous stem cell transplantation, and cohorts A, B and C differed in prior brentuximab vedotin exposure.

Specimen: peripheral blood mononuclear cells (PBMCs), collected before the fourth cycle of nivolumab. Source of these receptors: a human donor with classical Hodgkin lymphoma.

The chain links TRBV27 to TRBJ1-2; D perhaps matches TRBD1 (5 bases). Trimming left V 0 bases short and J 2 bases short, with 10 bases between. The CDR3 is made up of 15 amino acids. Germline V lookup: CDR1 MNHEY, CDR2 SMNVEV (reference sequence). CDR3 amino acids: CASSLSSRGNYGYTF. CDR3 nucleotides: TGTGCCAGCAGTTTATCTTCCCGGGGGAACTATGGCTACACCTTC.

This clone was detected a few times. This chain connects TRBV10-2 to TRBJ2-3; the match to TRBD2 covers 11 bases. The CDR3 is 16 residues long. Germline CDR1 WSHSY, CDR2 SAAADI. The junction had 8 bases not matched to a gene; V was cut back by 7 bases and J by 2 bases. Here the CDR3 DNA reads TGCGCCAGCAAAAGGGTAGCGGGGGGGTACACAGATACGCAGTATTTT. Its protein product is CASKRVAGGYTDTQYF.

CDR3 amino acids: CASSRSRDYGYTF. Here the CDR3 DNA reads TGCGCCAGCAGCAGGTCCAGAGACTATGGCTACACCTTC. The V and J genes are TRBV5-1 and TRBJ1-2; unclear D gene. Germline CDR1 is SGHRS and CDR2 is YFSETQ. The CDR3 has 13 residues. V gave up 4 bases and J gave up 3 bases, with 10 bases separating them.

This clone has a single count. The chain has TRBV29-1 and TRBJ2-5; D may match TRBD1 or TRBD2 (5 bases each). This CDR3 is 13 amino acids long. CDR1 SQVTM and CDR2 ANQGSEA come from the germline V gene. V was cut by 5 bases and J by 1 base, with 11 bases left in between. This chain's CDR3 is CSVYGTAQETQYF. CDR3 in DNA: TGCAGCGTTTACGGGACGGCCCAAGAGACCCAGTACTTC.

J is TRBJ2-2 and V is TRBV5-4; 8 nucleotides line up with TRBD1. The CDR3 loop spans 14 amino acids. With 0 bases clipped from V and 6 bases from J, the junction kept 1 base outside the gene matches. Looked up from germline, CDR1 is SGHNT and CDR2 is YYREEE (reference sequence). The CDR3 region is CASSLDRGAGELFF. The DNA for the CDR3 is TGTGCCAGCAGCTTGGACAGGGGGGCCGGGGAGCTGTTTTTT.

This clone was seen a few times. The chain couples TRBV9 to TRBJ2-3, with 8 bases that match TRBD2. The junction had 9 bases not matched to a gene; V was cut back by 0 bases and J by 12 bases. Looked up from germline, CDR1 is SGDLS and CDR2 is YYNGEE. The CDR3 contains 14 residues. The CDR3 DNA is TGTGCCAGCAGCGTAGGGGATAGCGGGGCCAGTCAGTATTTT. This codes for CASSVGDSGASQYF.

This clone was found once. The V gene is TRBV5-6, the J gene TRBJ1-2; D remains ambiguous. CDR1 is SGHDT, CDR2 YYEEEE, per germline. The CDR3 is made up of 12 amino acids. Deletions cut 3 bases from V and 8 bases from J, with 11 bases between. Here the CDR3 DNA reads TGTGCCAGCAGCTCTGACACGTTCGGCTACACCTTC. This sequence encodes CASSSDTFGYTF.

The V and J genes are TRBV5-4 and TRBJ1-4; D possibly corresponds to TRBD1 (5 bases). CDR1 SGHNT and CDR2 YYREEE come from the germline V gene (reference sequence). V was trimmed by 4 bases and J by 8 bases, leaving 15 bases between them. The CDR3 contains 14 residues. CDR3 amino acids: CASSHPREREKLFF. The CDR3 region has the DNA TGTGCCAGCAGCCACCCCAGGGAGAGGGAAAAACTGTTTTTT.

The chain employs TRBV7-3 and TRBJ2-3; D gene unclear. Germline CDR1 SGHTA, CDR2 FQGTGA. Trimming cost V 3 bases and J 6 bases, with 4 bases left between them. This CDR3 spans 11 amino acids. This CDR3 reads CASSFMDTQYF. CDR3 sequence (DNA): TGTGCCAGCAGCTTCATGGATACGCAGTATTTT.

The DNA for the CDR3 is TGTGCCAGCAGCCCGAGACAGATAACTAATGAAAAACTGTTTTTT. It encodes CASSPRQITNEKLFF. This chain uses TRBV9 with TRBJ1-4; tentatively, D is TRBD1 (5 bases). Germline V CDR1 and CDR2: SGDLS, YYNGEE. V lost 4 bases, J lost 1 base, and 11 bases lay in between. There are 15 residues in the CDR3. Together with reference TRBV9 and TRBJ1-4, the CDR3 gives the full variable domain: DSGVTQTPKHLITATGQRVTLRCSPRSGDLSVYWYQQSLDQGLQFLIQYYNGEERAKGNILERFSAQQFPDLHSELNLSSLELGDSALYFCASSPRQITNEKLFFGSGTQLSVL.

The chain uses TRBV28 and TRBJ1-1; possibly TRBD1 for D (5 bases). The CDR3 loop spans 13 amino acids. Trimming took 6 bases from V and 1 from J, leaving 9 bases between them. Germline V gene lookup returns CDR1 MDHEN and CDR2 SYDVKM. In DNA, the CDR3 is TGTGCCAGCAGCCAACAGGAGAACACTGAAGCTTTCTTT. Translating it yields CASSQQENTEAFF.

This chain uses TRBV7-3 with TRBJ2-7; 9 positions match TRBD2. The CDR3 sequence is 14 residues long. Per germline, CDR1 SGHTA and CDR2 FQGTGA. J was trimmed by 7 bases and V by 1 base; bases with no gene match: 5. The CDR3 DNA reads as TGTGCCAGCAGCTTAAGCGGGGGGGTAAAAGAGCAGTACTTC. It codes for CASSLSGGVKEQYF.

This clone appeared once. The chain carries TRBV2 and TRBJ1-1; D ambiguous. The germline V and J ends were trimmed by 7 bases and 0 bases, with 3 bases remaining between them. Germline V gene data show CDR1 as SNHLY and CDR2 as FYNNEI. This CDR3 has 11 residues. CDR3 amino acids: CASNLNTEAFF. For the CDR3, the DNA is TGTGCCAGCAACCTGAACACTGAAGCTTTCTTT.

The chain uses TRBV18 and TRBJ2-1; 13 positions match TRBD2. The CDR3 totals 21 residues. The trim removed 3 bases at V and 3 bases at J, leaving 17 bases unmatched. Germline V lookup: CDR1 KGHSH, CDR2 LQKENI. CDR3 in DNA: TGTGCCAGCTCACCGAAATTAGGGACTAGCGGGACCTCCAGTCTCTACAATGAGCAGTTCTTC. This sequence encodes CASSPKLGTSGTSSLYNEQFF.

The rearrangement uses TRBV7-9 and TRBJ2-6; D is ambiguous. CDR3 size: 14 residues. The V end was cut by 6 bases, the J end by 1 base, with 7 bases between. Germline CDR1 is SEHNR and CDR2 is FQNEAQ (reference sequence). The CDR3 coding sequence is TGTGCCAGCAGGATGGTGTCTGGGGCCAACGTCCTGACTTTC. This encodes CASRMVSGANVLTF.

The J gene is TRBJ2-2, the V gene TRBV4-2, with unresolved D. V was shortened by 0 bases and J by 1 base, with 9 bases between the two germline ends. The germline V gene encodes CDR1 LGHNA and CDR2 YNFKEQ. The CDR3 covers 16 residues. In DNA, the CDR3 is TGTGCCAGCAGCCAAGATCCAGTACAGAACACCGGGGAGCTGTTTTTT. Translation gives CASSQDPVQNTGELFF.

This clone was seen repeatedly, ten times or more. The V gene is TRBV9, the J gene TRBJ1-1; weak D call: TRBD1 (6 bases). Looked up from germline, CDR1 is SGDLS and CDR2 is YYNGEE. Trimming removed 0 bases at V and 1 base at J, with 16 bases between. The CDR3 sequence is 17 residues long. CDR3 sequence (DNA): TGTGCCAGCAGCGTAGAGGGGGACGTAACTCCGAACACTGAAGCTTTCTTT. The encoded protein is CASSVEGDVTPNTEAFF.

This clone was seen once. The chain couples TRBV7-2 to TRBJ2-2; D unresolved. This CDR3 is built from 16 residues. Germline loops: CDR1 SGHTA, CDR2 FQGNSA. Trimming removed 5 bases at V and 2 bases at J, with 15 bases between. This CDR3 reads CASSPGPIYNTGELFF. CDR3 nucleotide sequence: TGTGCCAGCAGCCCTGGACCCATTTATAACACCGGGGAGCTGTTTTTT.

This clone has just a few counts. The V gene is TRBV4-1, the J gene TRBJ1-5, with TRBD1 identical over 10 bases. Trimming removed 3 bases from V and 3 bases from J; junction bases left unmatched: 2. Germline V gives CDR1 MGHRA, CDR2 YSYEKL. The CDR3 covers 15 residues. The CDR3 sequence: CASSQGQGYNQPQHF. The DNA of the CDR3 is TGCGCCAGCAGCCAGGGACAGGGGTACAATCAGCCCCAGCATTTT.

The chain combines TRBV21-1 with TRBJ2-3; TRBD2 reflects the table's D call only, with no check against the DNA. TRBV21-1 is assigned pseudogene status. The CDR3 loop spans 19 amino acids. CDR3 protein: CASSKAPGRGIRSTDTQYF. As DNA, the CDR3 is TGTGCCAGCAGCAAAGCGCCAGGGAGGGGGATCCGGAGCACAGATACGCAGTATTTT.

The chain links TRBV13 to TRBJ2-7; 7 bases line up with TRBD2. The trim removed 0 bases at V and 3 bases at J, leaving 5 bases unmatched. Germline V gene data show CDR1 as PRHDT and CDR2 as FYEKMQ (reference sequence). The CDR3 extends over 15 amino acids. The CDR3 DNA follows: TGTGCCAGCAGCTTAGGAGGGCGGGGGTTCTACGAGCAGTACTTC. It specifies CASSLGGRGFYEQYF.